Sequencing of this T cell receptor beta chain was carried out in a study of blood T cell repertoires in COVID-19. Sequencing used immunoSEQ multiplex PCR; TCRdb keeps in-frame clones, though not all of them. The repertoire holds over 70,000 clones, with around 80% as singletons. The table lists this clone with a few counts. V lost 2 bases, J lost 5 bases, and 12 bases lay in between. CDR3 length: 14 residues. Per the germline V gene, CDR1 is SGHTA and CDR2 is FQGNSA. This TCR was sampled from a human donor in a cohort sampled during active COVID-19. The specimen was peripheral blood. The chain couples TRBV7-2 to TRBJ2-5; D not resolved. CDR3 region: CASSLSRLGETQYF. The CDR3 bases are TGTGCCAGCAGCTTAAGCAGGTTAGGCGAGACCCAGTACTTC.